These 30 T cell receptor beta chains originate from one sample sequenced in a study of T cell changes during pregnancy in multiple sclerosis. Assay used: immunoSEQ multiplex PCR; TCRdb lists only in-frame clones, some missing. The sample carries roughly 45,000 clones, about nine tenths recorded once. The sequenced sample was CD4+ T cells from peripheral blood mononuclear cells, obtained in the second trimester of pregnancy. All receptors come from a female donor with multiple sclerosis, enrolled in a pregnancy study.

The chain is built from TRBV7-8 and TRBJ2-3, with a weak D call TRBD1 (5 bases). Per germline, CDR1 SGHVS and CDR2 FQNEAQ. CDR3 length: 11 residues. Deletions cut 9 bases from V and 5 bases from J, with 9 bases between. The chain's CDR3 is CARTQGDTQYF. CDR3 nucleotides: TGTGCCAGGACGCAGGGAGATACGCAGTATTTT.

The rearrangement uses TRBV7-2 and TRBJ2-3; 8 bases map to TRBD1. V lost 6 bases to trimming and J lost 4 bases; unmatched junction nucleotides: 9. Germline loops: CDR1 SGHTA, CDR2 FQGNSA. This CDR3 has 15 amino acids. CDR3 in amino acids: CASRDRVHRADTQYF. CDR3 coding DNA: TGTGCCAGCAGGGACAGGGTCCACCGGGCAGATACGCAGTATTTT.

This chain uses TRBV25-1 with TRBJ1-2; perhaps TRBD1 as D (5 bases). V was pared by 6 bases and J by 3 bases, with 11 bases between. The germline V gene has CDR1 MGHDK and CDR2 SYGVNS. The CDR3 length is 13 residues. In DNA, the CDR3 is TGTGCCAGCAGCTGGACGGGGGACTATGGCTACACCTTC. Protein: CASSWTGDYGYTF.

The CDR3 nucleotides read TGTGCCAGCAGGACAGGGTATACCCCGTATGGCTACACCTTC. Encoded protein: CASRTGYTPYGYTF. The chain is built from TRBV6-5 and TRBJ1-2; 7 bases fit TRBD1. The CDR3 has 14 residues. The germline CDR1 and CDR2 sequences are MNHEY and SVGAGI. V lost 6 bases, J lost 5 bases, and 9 bases stayed unmatched.

Written as DNA, the CDR3 is TGTGCCACCAGCCTGATGAACAGGGGGCCGGGGATTGATACGCAGTATTTT. It translates to CATSLMNRGPGIDTQYF. V usage is TRBV15 and J usage is TRBJ2-3, with 9 bases lining up with TRBD1. This CDR3 spans 17 amino acids. Germline assignment: CDR1 LNHNV and CDR2 YYDKDF (reference sequence). Losses at the gene ends were 5 bases for V and 6 bases for J; bases not matched to a gene: 15.

V gene TRBV28 combines with J gene TRBJ1-2; D perhaps matches TRBD1 (6 bases). Trimming removed 5 bases from V and 1 base from J, with 14 bases in between. This CDR3 has 15 residues. Per the germline V gene, CDR1 is MDHEN and CDR2 is SYDVKM. CDR3 loop: CASSDRTVFNYGYTF. The CDR3 coding sequence is TGTGCCAGCAGTGATCGGACAGTTTTTAACTATGGCTACACCTTC.

This chain connects TRBV9 to TRBJ1-4, with TRBD1 identical over 9 bases. This CDR3 contains 13 residues. CDR1 is SGDLS, CDR2 YYNGEE, per germline. Germline trimming cut 3 bases from V and 7 bases from J; bases unmatched to any gene: 1. The CDR3 nucleotides are TGTGCCAGCAGCGAGGACAGGGGTGAAAAACTGTTTTTT. Residues: CASSEDRGEKLFF.

This chain joins TRBV5-8 and TRBJ2-3; 10 nucleotides agree with TRBD2. Germline CDR1 SGHTS, CDR2 YDEGEE. Trimming removed 7 bases from V and 2 bases from J; junction bases left unmatched: 4. This CDR3 is 14 amino acids long. The CDR3 DNA sequence: TGTGCCAGCCAGCGGGAGGGAGTCACAGATACGCAGTATTTT. This codes for CASQREGVTDTQYF.

The chain has TRBV18 and TRBJ2-7, with D unresolved. This CDR3 region has 12 residues. The germline CDR1 and CDR2 sequences are KGHSH and LQKENI. Between the trimmed V and J ends, which lost 5 bases and 3 bases, there was a span of 8 bases. The CDR3 loop reads CASSFSVYEQYF. The CDR3 coding sequence is TGTGCCAGCTCATTCTCCGTCTACGAGCAGTACTTC.

CDR3 DNA sequence: TGTGCCAGTCATAGGCAGGATAACTATGGCTACACCTTC. Encoded protein: CASHRQDNYGYTF. The chain employs TRBV19 and TRBJ1-2; D unclear. The CDR3 consists of 13 residues. V shed 8 bases and J shed 1 base, with 11 bases lying between them. Germline CDR1 LNHDA, CDR2 SQIVND (reference sequence).

The chain links TRBV7-2 to TRBJ2-1; D is unresolved. Per germline, CDR1 SGHTA and CDR2 FQGNSA. The CDR3 loop spans 14 amino acids. V shed 4 bases and J shed 2 bases, with 9 bases lying between them. The CDR3: CASSSGLAYNEQFF. Here the CDR3 DNA reads TGTGCCAGCAGCTCGGGTCTTGCCTACAATGAGCAGTTCTTC. The full variable domain, with the rest looked up from reference TRBV7-2 and TRBJ2-1, is GAGVSQSPSNKVTEKGKDVELRCDPISGHTALYWYRQSLGQGLEFLIYFQGNSAPDKSGLPSDRFSAERTGGSVSTLTIQRTQQEDSAVYLCASSSGLAYNEQFFGPGTRLTVL.

This sequence joins TRBV19 and TRBJ2-1; 8 bases line up with TRBD2. Germline V gene data show CDR1 as LNHDA and CDR2 as SQIVND (reference sequence). The CDR3 is 18 amino acids. V gave up 3 bases and J gave up 1 base; unmatched junction bases: 11. The CDR3 bases are TGTGCCAGTAGTATTTGGTCCGGGTTAGCGGGGTCCTACAATGAGCAGTTCTTC. This codes for CASSIWSGLAGSYNEQFF.

The genes are TRBV25-1 and TRBJ2-7; no clear D gene. The CDR3 runs to 13 residues. Germline assignment: CDR1 MGHDK and CDR2 SYGVNS. The V end was cut by 6 bases, the J end by 3 bases, with 12 bases between. In nucleotides, the CDR3 is TGTGCCAGCAGACCGAGTTCCCACTACGAGCAGTACTTC. As protein: CASRPSSHYEQYF.

This clone has a single count. V and J are TRBV4-1 and TRBJ2-5; D gene ambiguous. The V end lost 1 base, the J end lost 4 bases, and 7 bases lay between the germline ends. The CDR3 is 13 residues long. CDR1 is MGHRA, CDR2 YSYEKL, per germline. Here the CDR3 DNA reads TGCGCCAGCAGCCAAGTCCTTCTAGAGACCCAGTACTTC. Translation gives CASSQVLLETQYF.

The chain recombines TRBV11-3 with TRBJ2-5; TRBD2 matches at 11 bases. Germline V gene data show CDR1 as SGHNT and CDR2 as YENEEA. The CDR3 loop spans 19 amino acids. Trimming took 5 bases from V and 4 from J; bases not matched to a gene: 18. CDR3 DNA: TGTGCCAGCAGCCCAGGTAGTCTAGCGGGAGGCGCCGGCAGAGAGACCCAGTACTTC. Amino acids: CASSPGSLAGGAGRETQYF.

The DNA of the CDR3 is TGTGCCAGCAGCTTCCTCAGGGACGAGCAGTACTTC. Its translation: CASSFLRDEQYF. This chain connects TRBV7-8 to TRBJ2-7, with D perhaps matching TRBD1 (5 bases). The CDR3 totals 12 residues. Germline lookup yields CDR1 SGHVS and CDR2 FQNEAQ. The V end lost 3 bases, the J end lost 5 bases, and 8 bases lay between the germline ends.

This chain connects TRBV29-1 to TRBJ2-5; 8 nucleotides line up with TRBD1. Losses at the gene ends were 6 bases for V and 6 bases for J; bases not matched to a gene: 12. In germline, CDR1 is SQVTM, CDR2 ANQGSEA. The CDR3 is made up of 14 amino acids. The CDR3 reads CSVPGQDPGKTQYF. CDR3 in DNA: TGCAGCGTCCCGGGACAGGACCCAGGGAAGACCCAGTACTTC. Complete variable domain (other parts from reference TRBV29-1 and TRBJ2-5): SAVISQKPSRDICQRGTSLTIQCQVDSQVTMMFWYRQQPGQSLTLIATANQGSEATYESGFVIDKFPISRPNLTFSTLTVSNMSPEDSSIYLCSVPGQDPGKTQYFGPGTRLLVL.

This chain links TRBV28 with TRBJ2-7; 8 bases agree with TRBD2. Germline CDR1 and CDR2: MDHEN and SYDVKM. This CDR3 has 15 residues. V lost 6 bases and J lost 3; bases outside the gene matches: 10. The CDR3 spells CASRSSGTSLYEQYF. The CDR3 DNA sequence: TGTGCCAGCAGATCCTCCGGGACTAGTCTCTACGAGCAGTACTTC.

The chain employs TRBV18 and TRBJ2-3, with a possible D match to TRBD2 (6 bases). Trimming removed 0 bases at V and 6 bases at J, with 19 bases between. The V gene's germline CDR1 is KGHSH and CDR2 LQKENI. CDR3 length: 17 amino acids. The CDR3 here is CASSPPRAGLREDTQYF. The CDR3 coding sequence is TGTGCCAGCTCACCACCCCGAGCGGGCCTCAGGGAGGATACGCAGTATTTT.

This CDR3 reads CASSIGLLNYGYTF. As DNA, the CDR3 is TGTGCCAGTAGTATCGGACTGCTCAACTATGGCTACACCTTC. The chain has TRBV19 and TRBJ1-2; D is undetermined. The CDR3 consists of 14 residues. Germline V CDR1 and CDR2: LNHDA, SQIVND (reference sequence). The V end lost 3 bases, the J end lost 2 bases, and 10 bases lay between the germline ends.

By share of the sample, this clone is medium-sized. This chain uses TRBV6-5 with TRBJ2-2; TRBD1 matches at 8 bases. V lost 6 bases to trimming and J lost 5 bases; unmatched junction nucleotides: 5. The germline V gene encodes CDR1 MNHEY and CDR2 SVGAGI. This CDR3 spans 14 amino acids. CDR3 amino acids: CASRRTGGTGELFF. DNA for the CDR3: TGTGCCAGCAGGCGTACAGGGGGGACCGGGGAGCTGTTTTTT.

This sequence joins TRBV28 and TRBJ2-3; 7 bases match TRBD1. This CDR3 contains 16 residues. Per the germline V gene, CDR1 is MDHEN and CDR2 is SYDVKM. V lost 2 bases to trimming and J lost 0 bases; unmatched junction nucleotides: 5. The CDR3 is CASSLLTGASTDTQYF. The CDR3 DNA sequence: TGTGCCAGCAGTTTACTCACAGGGGCGAGCACAGATACGCAGTATTTT.

The gene calls are TRBV5-4 and TRBJ2-5; 7 positions match TRBD2. CDR3 length: 14 residues. Losses at the gene ends were 4 bases for V and 3 bases for J; bases not matched to a gene: 6. Germline assignment: CDR1 SGHNT and CDR2 YYREEE (reference sequence). The CDR3 bases are TGTGCCAGCAGCCGGGCTAGCGGAAAAGAGACCCAGTACTTC. This encodes CASSRASGKETQYF.

This chain links TRBV19 with TRBJ2-2, with 7 bases fitting TRBD2. The CDR3 has 16 residues. The V and J ends lost 4 bases and 7 bases, in that order; junction bases with no gene match: 12. CDR1 and CDR2 from the germline V gene are LNHDA and SQIVND (reference sequence). CDR3 sequence (DNA): TGTGCCAGTAGTACGGGGGGAGGGCCTGAGATCGGGGAGCTGTTTTTT. Translating it yields CASSTGGGPEIGELFF.

The rearrangement uses TRBV7-8 and TRBJ2-5; 8 bases line up with TRBD1. V lost 3 bases, J lost 5 bases, and 8 bases stayed unmatched. The CDR3 extends over 15 amino acids. Germline-derived CDR1 and CDR2 are SGHVS and FQNEAQ. CDR3 DNA: TGTGCCAGCAGCTTCACTAGGACAGGGCTGGAGACCCAGTACTTC. The encoded protein is CASSFTRTGLETQYF. Complete variable domain (other parts from reference TRBV7-8 and TRBJ2-5): GAGVSQSPRYKVAKRGQDVALRCDPISGHVSLFWYQQALGQGPEFLTYFQNEAQLDKSGLPSDRFFAERPEGSVSTLKIQRTQQEDSAVYLCASSFTRTGLETQYFGPGTRLLVL.

This chain uses TRBV19 with TRBJ1-5; D perhaps matches TRBD1 (6 bases). The CDR3 length is 15 residues. From germline, CDR1 is LNHDA and CDR2 SQIVND (reference sequence). The V end lost 6 bases, the J end lost 0 bases, and 12 bases lay between the germline ends. The CDR3 loop is CASREDSVSNQPQHF. The CDR3, as DNA: TGTGCCAGTAGGGAGGACAGTGTTAGCAATCAGCCCCAGCATTTT.

This chain joins TRBV6-4 and TRBJ2-3; 12 nucleotides agree with TRBD2. V lost 10 bases to trimming and J lost 0 bases; unmatched junction nucleotides: 5. This CDR3 is built from 15 residues. Looked up from germline, CDR1 is MRHNA and CDR2 is SNTAGT. CDR3 DNA: TGTGCCACCAGACTAGCGGGAGCTAGCACAGATACGCAGTATTTT. Protein product: CATRLAGASTDTQYF.

This clone was counted a few times. The chain recombines TRBV5-4 with TRBJ2-1; TRBD2 might be the D (6 bases). Deletions cut 0 bases from V and 4 bases from J, with 11 bases between. From germline, CDR1 is SGHNT and CDR2 YYREEE (reference sequence). The CDR3 extends over 15 amino acids. The CDR3 DNA is TGTGCCAGCAGCTTGGAGGGAGGACCTTACAATGAGCAGTTCTTC. This codes for CASSLEGGPYNEQFF.

The rearrangement links TRBV7-8 to TRBJ1-5; 7 bases line up with TRBD1. Germline CDR1 reads SGHVS; CDR2 reads FQNEAQ. The CDR3 has 14 residues. The junction had 11 bases not matched to a gene; V was cut back by 7 bases and J by 8 bases. CDR3 residues: CASNRDRVFEPQHF. CDR3 coding DNA: TGTGCCAGCAACCGTGACAGGGTATTTGAGCCCCAGCATTTT.

The CDR3 DNA follows: TGTGCCAGCAGCCAAAGAGACAGGCCCTCTGGAAACACCATATATTTT. Translation: CASSQRDRPSGNTIYF. The chain couples TRBV7-2 to TRBJ1-3, with TRBD1 as a possible D gene (6 bases). Germline V gene sequence: CDR1 SGHTA, CDR2 FQGNSA. Trimming pared 5 bases from V and 0 bases from J, leaving 14 bases between. The CDR3 is made up of 16 amino acids.